The 10 T cell receptor beta chains given below trace back to one sample, sequenced in a study of blood T cell repertoires in COVID-19. The data were produced by immunoSEQ multiplex PCR, yet TCRdb's version contains in-frame clones alone and is incomplete. The profile covers more than 120,000 clones, with 85% appearing a single time and about 2.8% taken by the ten largest. Sequences were obtained from peripheral blood. These receptors all come from a human donor with acute or convalescent COVID-19. The donor label of this sample is uncertain.

The table lists this clone with a count of one. The CDR3 region is CASTTPTDTNTEAFF. DNA for the CDR3: TGTGCCAGCACTACCCCGACAGATACGAACACTGAAGCTTTCTTT. V usage is TRBV28 and J usage is TRBJ1-1; tentatively, D is TRBD1 (5 bases). This CDR3 region has 15 residues. Trimming took off 7 bases at V and 1 base at J, with 16 bases between the two ends. Germline V gene lookup returns CDR1 MDHEN and CDR2 SYDVKM.

This chain uses TRBV2 with TRBJ1-4; weak D call: TRBD1 (6 bases). The CDR3 contains 15 residues. CDR1 SNHLY and CDR2 FYNNEI come from the germline V gene. V shed 5 bases and J shed 0 bases, with 10 bases lying between them. CDR3: CASSRTVATNEKLFF. CDR3 sequence (DNA): TGTGCCAGCAGTAGGACAGTTGCAACTAATGAAAAACTGTTTTTT.

The genes are TRBV19 and TRBJ1-1; 9 bases are a match to TRBD1. V trimming: 4 bases; J trimming: 4 bases; junction bases outside the gene matches: 4. The CDR3 has 14 amino acids. Germline CDR1 and CDR2: LNHDA and SQIVND (reference sequence). The CDR3, as DNA: TGTGCCAGTAGTACGCGGGACAGGGCCACTGAAGCTTTCTTT. Translated: CASSTRDRATEAFF.

This clone has more than one count but fewer than ten. This sequence joins TRBV4-3 and TRBJ1-2; 9 bases line up with TRBD1. The CDR3 consists of 17 residues. With V trimmed by 0 bases and J by 6 bases, 11 bases remained unmatched. CDR1 is LGHNA, CDR2 YSLEER, per germline. In nucleotides, the CDR3 is TGCGCCAGCAGCCAAGATCACCCGGGACAGGGTGTGAATGGCTACACCTTC. Translation: CASSQDHPGQGVNGYTF.

This clone was counted a single time. This sequence joins TRBV18 and TRBJ2-3; maybe TRBD2 (6 bases). The CDR3 runs to 16 residues. V was clipped by 6 bases and J by 0 bases, with 16 bases between them. Germline-derived CDR1 and CDR2 are KGHSH and LQKENI. In DNA, the CDR3 is TGTGCCAGCTCGCGCACACTAGCCTCCAGCACAGATACGCAGTATTTT. Protein: CASSRTLASSTDTQYF.

The rearrangement links TRBV6-2 or TRBV6-3 to TRBJ2-3; TRBD1 matches at 8 bases. Germline V gene data show CDR1 as MNHEY and CDR2 as SVGEGT. The CDR3 totals 16 residues. V gave up 2 bases and J gave up 1 base; unmatched junction bases: 5. The CDR3 DNA is TGTGCCAGCAGTTACACGCCGGGACAGGGCACAGATACGCAGTATTTT. Amino acids: CASSYTPGQGTDTQYF.

The sample holds a few counts of this clone. The rearrangement uses TRBV28 and TRBJ1-6; 8 bases agree with TRBD1. The germline CDR1 and CDR2 sequences are MDHEN and SYDVKM. The CDR3 has 16 amino acids. V lost 5 bases, J lost 10 bases, and 13 bases stayed unmatched. The CDR3 is CASSGYGGQVRSPLHF. The CDR3, as DNA: TGTGCCAGCAGTGGTTATGGGGGACAGGTTCGGTCACCCCTCCACTTT.

This clone was observed a single time. The V call is TRBV27, the J call TRBJ1-1; D gene unclear. The V end was cut by 2 bases, the J end by 4 bases, with 11 bases between. CDR1 MNHEY and CDR2 SMNVEV come from the germline V gene (reference sequence). CDR3 length: 14 amino acids. CDR3 sequence (DNA): TGTGCCAGCAGTTTAAAGATGGGGAGCACTGAAGCTTTCTTT. It is translated as CASSLKMGSTEAFF.

The CDR3 spells CASSPPATGGFVGTEAFF. Here the CDR3 DNA reads TGTGCCAGCTCACCACCGGCGACAGGGGGCTTTGTCGGCACTGAAGCTTTCTTT. The V gene is TRBV18, the J gene TRBJ1-1, with 10 positions matching TRBD1. CDR1 and CDR2 from the germline V gene are KGHSH and LQKENI. The junction had 11 bases not matched to a gene; V was cut back by 0 bases and J by 4 bases. The CDR3 is made up of 18 amino acids.

The J gene is TRBJ1-1, the V gene TRBV2; D is possibly TRBD1 (6 bases). The CDR3 contains 13 residues. Germline CDR1 and CDR2: SNHLY and FYNNEI. The V end lost 5 bases, the J end lost 7 bases, and 14 bases lay between the germline ends. CDR3 sequence reads: CASSSRSGVEAFF. The CDR3 DNA reads TGTGCCAGCAGTTCCCGGTCAGGGGTTGAAGCTTTCTTT.